The 4 T cell receptor beta chains below come from one sample, sequenced in a study of control samples from healthy donors and cancer patients. Sequencing used immunoSEQ multiplex PCR; TCRdb keeps in-frame clones, though not all of them. The profile shows 120,000 or so clones, roughly 90% of them singletons. The sequencing input was blood. These receptors all stem from a man between 18 and 35 years old in good health.

The CDR3 region is CASSQTGDTEAFF. CDR3 nucleotide sequence: TGTGCCAGCAGTCAGACAGGGGACACTGAAGCTTTCTTT. The V and J genes are TRBV6-4 and TRBJ1-1, with 8 bases lining up with TRBD1. Germline assignment: CDR1 MRHNA and CDR2 SNTAGT. CDR3 length equals 13 residues. With V trimmed by 5 bases and J by 3 bases, 2 bases remained unmatched.

The chain combines TRBV3-1 (or the pseudogene TRBV3-2) with TRBJ2-3; D perhaps matches TRBD2 (6 bases). This CDR3 spans 13 amino acids. Germline CDR1 is LGHDT and CDR2 is YNNKEL (reference sequence). The ends were cut back, 0 bases at V and 6 bases at J, with 7 bases in the middle. CDR3 region: CASSQERGDTQYF. The CDR3 DNA follows: TGTGCCAGCAGCCAAGAGCGGGGTGATACGCAGTATTTT.

The V and J genes are TRBV24-1 and TRBJ1-3; D gene uncertain. The ends were cut back, 0 bases at V and 2 bases at J, with 13 bases in the middle. The germline V gene has CDR1 KGHDR and CDR2 SFDVKD. The CDR3 consists of 17 residues. The CDR3 protein is CATSDLQVCVAGNTIYF. CDR3 coding DNA: TGTGCCACCAGTGATTTGCAGGTGTGTGTAGCTGGAAACACCATATATTTT.

The chain combines TRBV7-6 with TRBJ1-1; a possible D gene is TRBD1 (5 bases). The CDR3 length is 16 residues. CDR1 and CDR2 from the germline V gene are SGHVS and FNYEAQ. Trimming shortened V by 5 bases and J by 1 base, and 17 bases separated the two germline ends. The chain's CDR3 is CASSPPRGAGNTEAFF. CDR3 bases: TGTGCCAGCAGCCCGCCGCGGGGCGCTGGGAACACTGAAGCTTTCTTT.